Each of the 24 T cell receptor beta chains below was sequenced from the same sample in a study of a mutant IDH1 vaccine in newly diagnosed glioma. Some clones are missing from TCRdb's copy, which holds only in-frame ones; the method was immunoSEQ multiplex PCR. This sample carries nearly 35,000 clones, roughly four fifths of them seen once, and the ten largest clones take nearly 25%. Time point of the sample: week 5, during vaccination. Vaccination comprised doses that each held 300 ug of mutant IDH1 20-mer peptide, plus topical imiquimod. Their target antigens are unknown. Here the sequenced sample was PBMCs, taken from a glioma patient whose treatment included an IDH1 peptide vaccine. Receptors originate from a young man with glioma.

The chain recombines TRBV10-3 with TRBJ1-2; 9 positions agree with TRBD1. The V gene's germline CDR1 is ENHRY and CDR2 SYGVKD. V shed 1 base, J shed 12 bases, and the junction held 15 bases outside the gene matches. The CDR3 loop spans 16 amino acids. The CDR3 sequence: CAISEWETRTGEEHTF. The CDR3 DNA reads TGTGCCATCAGTGAGTGGGAAACAAGGACAGGGGAGGAACACACCTTC.

This chain connects TRBV10-3 to TRBJ2-1, with D unclear. Trimming took 7 bases from V and 7 from J, leaving 5 bases between them. The CDR3 is made up of 10 amino acids. Germline CDR1 and CDR2: ENHRY and SYGVKD. CDR3 region: CAITLNEQFF. As DNA, the CDR3 is TGTGCCATCACCTTGAATGAGCAGTTCTTC.

This clone has a single count. The rearrangement uses TRBV18 and TRBJ2-7; D assignment may be TRBD1 or TRBD2 (6 bases each). Germline-derived CDR1 and CDR2 are KGHSH and LQKENI. This CDR3 has 13 residues. Trimming shortened V by 4 bases and J by 4 bases, and 11 bases separated the two germline ends. The CDR3 reads CASSQGGGYEQYF. In DNA form, the CDR3 reads TGTGCCAGCTCACAGGGGGGAGGTTACGAGCAGTACTTC.

This rearrangement joins TRBV6-5 to TRBJ2-7, with 9 bases aligning to TRBD2. CDR1 is MNHEY and CDR2 is SVGAGI in the germline V gene. This CDR3 comprises 15 residues. Germline trimming cut 5 bases from V and 3 bases from J; bases unmatched to any gene: 8. The CDR3 nucleotides read TGTGCCAGCAGTCTCTCTAAAGCGGGAGGCTACGAGCAGTACTTC. It is translated as CASSLSKAGGYEQYF.

The rearrangement links TRBV6-1 to TRBJ1-3; D not certain. Trimming shortened V by 6 bases and J by 4 bases, and 10 bases separated the two germline ends. Germline V gives CDR1 MNHNS, CDR2 SASEGT. The CDR3 covers 13 residues. CDR3 in DNA: TGTGCCAGCAGCGCCAGGACCGGAAACACCATATATTTT. It yields the protein CASSARTGNTIYF.

This sequence joins TRBV5-4 and TRBJ2-1, with a possible D match to TRBD1 (5 bases). Per germline, CDR1 SGHNT and CDR2 YYREEE (reference sequence). Trimming removed 0 bases from V and 7 bases from J, with 8 bases in between. The CDR3 runs to 13 residues. In DNA form, the CDR3 reads TGTGCCAGCAGCTTGGGACAGCTTAATGAGCAGTTCTTC. Its translation: CASSLGQLNEQFF.

This rearrangement joins TRBV5-1 to TRBJ2-7, with 9 bases matching TRBD1. Germline loops: CDR1 SGHRS, CDR2 YFSETQ. The CDR3 is 15 amino acids. V gave up 0 bases and J gave up 4 bases; unmatched junction bases: 5. The CDR3 reads CASSLGEDRGYEQYF. The CDR3 nucleotides are TGCGCCAGCAGCTTGGGAGAGGACAGGGGTTACGAGCAGTACTTC.

The rearrangement links TRBV18 to TRBJ2-7; D unclear. The CDR3 covers 14 residues. V dropped 1 base and J dropped 3 bases, with 10 bases sitting between them. The germline CDR1 and CDR2 sequences are KGHSH and LQKENI. The CDR3 loop reads CASSPQDLGYEQYF. The CDR3 DNA follows: TGTGCCAGCTCACCACAGGACCTGGGCTACGAGCAGTACTTC.

The rearrangement links TRBV6-6 to TRBJ2-3, with D perhaps assigned TRBD1 or TRBD2 (5 bases each). This CDR3 spans 11 amino acids. V was clipped by 7 bases and J by 4 bases, with 6 bases between them. Germline V lookup: CDR1 MNHNY, CDR2 SVGAGI (reference sequence). CDR3 sequence: CASTGPDTQYF. The CDR3 DNA is TGTGCCAGCACGGGACCAGATACGCAGTATTTT.

The chain joins TRBV5-1 to TRBJ1-1; 7 nucleotides match TRBD1. CDR3 size: 14 residues. Trimming cost V 2 bases and J 7 bases; bases outside gene matches: 8. Germline loops: CDR1 SGHRS, CDR2 YFSETQ. The CDR3 bases are TGCGCCAGCAGCTTAGGCCGACAGGGAGGTGAAGCTTTCTTT. Translated: CASSLGRQGGEAFF.

The genes are TRBV21-1 and TRBJ1-5. TRBV21-1 is reported as a pseudogene. The CDR3 runs to 15 residues. CDR3 in amino acids: CASSKKVRGVQPQHF. Here the CDR3 DNA reads TGTGCCAGCAGCAAAAAGGTTCGGGGTGTTCAGCCCCAGCATTTT.

This chain uses TRBV30 with TRBJ2-7; 7 bases are shared with TRBD1. The germline V gene has CDR1 GTSNPN and CDR2 SVGIG (reference sequence). V shed 8 bases and J 3 bases; nucleotides not matched to a gene: 4. The CDR3 totals 11 residues. The CDR3: CAEGQHYEQYF. In nucleotides, the CDR3 is TGTGCCGAGGGACAGCACTACGAGCAGTACTTC. The variable domain in full, completed from reference TRBV30 and TRBJ2-7, reads SQTIHQWPATLVQPVGSPLSLECTVEGTSNPNLYWYRQAAGRGLQLLFYSVGIGQISSEVPQNLSASRPQDRQFILSSKKLLLSDSGFYLCAEGQHYEQYFGPGTRLTVT.

V is TRBV9 and J is TRBJ1-1; 8 nucleotides match TRBD1. Germline-derived CDR1 and CDR2 are SGDLS and YYNGEE. The CDR3 has 16 residues. The ends lost 3 bases at V and 3 bases at J; junction bases unmatched: 10. In nucleotides, the CDR3 is TGTGCCAGCAGCGCGGGGACAGGACACCCGGACACTGAAGCTTTCTTT. Its protein product is CASSAGTGHPDTEAFF.

The V and J genes are TRBV25-1 and TRBJ2-1; 8 bases map to TRBD2. Germline-derived CDR1 and CDR2 are MGHDK and SYGVNS. This CDR3 contains 14 residues. V dropped 1 base and J dropped 9; count of bases not matched to a gene: 5. This CDR3 reads CASSELVAGGEQFF. Written as DNA, the CDR3 is TGTGCCAGCAGTGAATTAGTGGCGGGAGGTGAGCAGTTCTTC.

CDR3 loop: CASSRSRTGDEQYF. The CDR3 region has the DNA TGCGCCAGCAGCCGCAGTAGGACAGGGGACGAGCAGTACTTC. The chain joins TRBV5-1 to TRBJ2-7; TRBD1 matches at 9 bases. Germline lookup yields CDR1 SGHRS and CDR2 YFSETQ. The CDR3 contains 14 residues. The V and J ends lost 4 bases and 5 bases, in that order; junction bases with no gene match: 7. The complete variable domain, with remaining parts taken from reference TRBV5-1 and TRBJ2-7, reads KAGVTQTPRYLIKTRGQQVTLSCSPISGHRSVSWYQQTPGQGLQFLFEYFSETQRNKGNFPGRFSGRQFSNSRSEMNVSTLELGDSALYLCASSRSRTGDEQYFGPGTRLTVT.

The chain combines TRBV7-9 with TRBJ2-2, with 8 bases matching TRBD2. Germline-derived CDR1 and CDR2 are SEHNR and FQNEAQ (reference sequence). The CDR3 extends over 15 amino acids. V shed 7 bases, J shed 3 bases, and the junction held 7 bases outside the gene matches. CDR3 region: CASTVSGEYTGELFF. Here the CDR3 DNA reads TGTGCCAGCACCGTTAGCGGGGAATACACCGGGGAGCTGTTTTTT.

The chain links TRBV7-8 to TRBJ2-7; TRBD1 matches 11 bases. Looked up from germline, CDR1 is SGHVS and CDR2 is FQNEAQ. V shed 4 bases and J 5 bases; nucleotides not matched to a gene: 10. The CDR3 is 16 residues long. The CDR3 bases are TGTGCCAGCAGCTACGGGCTCGGACAGGGGGCGGACGAGCAGTACTTC. Its translation is CASSYGLGQGADEQYF.

This clone was observed a few times. CDR3 amino acids: CASSTQGNTEAFF. CDR3 bases: TGTGCCAGCAGCACCCAGGGCAACACTGAAGCTTTCTTT. The rearrangement joins TRBV9 to TRBJ1-1; weak D call: TRBD1 (5 bases). This CDR3 region has 13 residues. CDR1 and CDR2 from the germline V gene are SGDLS and YYNGEE. Trimming took off 4 bases at V and 2 bases at J, with 9 bases between the two ends.

The chain combines TRBV5-5 with TRBJ2-1; 7 bases align to TRBD1. The CDR3 consists of 16 residues. Germline V gives CDR1 SGHKS, CDR2 YYEKEE (reference sequence). Losses at the gene ends were 0 bases for V and 6 bases for J; bases not matched to a gene: 9. CDR3 in DNA: TGTGCCAGCAGCTTGGCCGCGACAGGGTTGGGCAATGAGCAGTTCTTC. It yields the protein CASSLAATGLGNEQFF.

The V gene is TRBV19, the J gene TRBJ2-7; 9 bases map to TRBD2. CDR1 is LNHDA, CDR2 SQIVND, per germline (reference sequence). The CDR3 runs to 15 residues. J lost 7 bases, V lost 0 bases, and 7 bases had no gene match. This CDR3 is CASSIDTAGGGEQYF. For the CDR3, the DNA is TGTGCCAGTAGTATAGATACAGCGGGAGGAGGAGAGCAGTACTTC.

The chain links TRBV13 to TRBJ2-7; 8 nucleotides line up with TRBD1. Germline trimming cut 5 bases from V and 7 bases from J; bases unmatched to any gene: 10. This CDR3 contains 14 residues. Germline V gene lookup returns CDR1 PRHDT and CDR2 FYEKMQ (reference sequence). CDR3 DNA: TGTGCCAGCAGCGCGGACAGGGAACAGAGGGAGCAGTACTTC. Encoded protein: CASSADREQREQYF.

The rearrangement links TRBV23-1 to TRBJ2-5; tentatively, D is TRBD1 or TRBD2 (6 bases each). TRBV23-1 is an ORF, and what it does is uncertain. This CDR3 has 16 amino acids. Trimming left V 6 bases short and J 2 bases short, with 19 bases between. CDR3 DNA sequence: TGCGCCAGCAGGGAGCGTGGGGGGCTAACTCAAGAGACCCAGTACTTC. Amino acid sequence: CASRERGGLTQETQYF.

The rearrangement joins TRBV2 to TRBJ1-1; tentative D call: TRBD1 (5 bases). The V gene lost 0 bases and the J gene lost 13 bases, with 12 bases spanning the gap. The CDR3 has 12 amino acids. Germline CDR1 SNHLY, CDR2 FYNNEI. In DNA, the CDR3 is TGTGCCAGCAGTGAAGCAACGGGGCAGTATTTCTTT. Translating gives CASSEATGQYFF. Full variable domain (rest looked up from reference TRBV2 and TRBJ1-1): EPEVTQTPSHQVTQMGQEVILRCVPISNHLYFYWYRQILGQKVEFLVSFYNNEISEKSEIFDDQFSVERPDGSNFTLKIRSTKLEDSAMYFCASSEATGQYFFGQGTRLTVV.

The chain joins TRBV19 to TRBJ2-3; perhaps TRBD2 as D (7 bases). Germline V CDR1 and CDR2: LNHDA, SQIVND (reference sequence). This CDR3 region has 15 residues. Trimming stripped 7 bases from V and 0 bases from J, with 14 bases between. The CDR3 coding sequence is TGTGCCAGTACCCCCCGGGGGGCTAGCACAGATACGCAGTATTTT. Encoded protein: CASTPRGASTDTQYF.